This T cell receptor beta chain was retrieved from a study of graft-versus-host responses after intestinal transplantation. Overall study context: Isolated intestinal, liver-intestinal, or multivisceral transplants had been given to the recipients. Study findings and constraints: Within the allografts of patients who had graft-donor T cell macrochimerism, graft-versus-host to host-versus-graft clonal ratios were high.

Trimming took 8 bases from V and 8 from J; bases not matched to a gene: 3. In germline, CDR1 is MDHEN, CDR2 SYDVKM. The CDR3 is made up of 11 amino acids. For this clone: Antigen: not known.

Clones were sequenced by immunoSEQ multiplex PCR, and TCRdb holds only the in-frame ones, with some missing. The sample has tens of thousands of clones; 92% are singletons. The chain employs TRBV28 and TRBJ2-4; 7 bases line up with TRBD2. This clonotype was sampled from a human patient who received an intestinal transplant, so some T cells may come from the graft donor. The sample consisted of PBMCs, taken about 37 weeks after intestinal transplant. The CDR3 DNA is TGTGCCAGCGTGGGGGGGTACATTCAGTACTTC. Translated: CASVGGYIQYF. Filled out from reference TRBV28 and TRBJ2-4, the complete variable domain reads DVKVTQSSRYLVKRTGEKVFLECVQDMDHENMFWYRQDPGLGLRLIYFSYDVKMKEKGDIPEGYSVSREKKERFSLILESASTNQTSMYLCASVGGYIQYFGAGTRLSVL.